These 25 T cell receptor beta chains came from one sample sequenced in a study of T cells in Graves' hyperthyroidism and ophthalmopathy. Template material for amplifying TCR beta CDR3 regions consisted of RNA transcripts. A set of HTBI primers served as the primers for a first-round RT-PCR of the TCR CDR3. TCRdb itself ran the multiplex PCR reads through MiXCR, one entry per CDR3 protein. Here the sample spans 550,000 to 700,000 distinct CDR3 sequences, about half being singletons. Sample: peripheral blood or thyroid tissue (not recorded which). All receptors come from an adult woman with Graves' disease, either hyperthyroidism or ophthalmopathy (not recorded which).

The V gene is TRBV7-2, the J gene TRBJ2-7, with D unclear. The CDR3 extends over 15 amino acids. V lost 1 base to trimming and J lost 2 bases, with 12 bases between them. The germline CDR1 and CDR2 sequences are SGHTA and FQGNSA. The CDR3 DNA is TGTGCCAGCAGCTTAGACCCCAGGATAGCCTACGAGCAGTACTTC. Translation gives CASSLDPRIAYEQYF. The full variable domain, in which reference TRBV7-2 and TRBJ2-7 provide the parts outside the CDR3, is GAGVSQSPSNKVTEKGKDVELRCDPISGHTALYWYRQSLGQGLEFLIYFQGNSAPDKSGLPSDRFSAERTGGSVSTLTIQRTQQEDSAVYLCASSLDPRIAYEQYFGPGTRLTVT.

CDR3 in amino acids: CASSLRLAVGSYEQYF. The DNA for the CDR3 is TGTGCCAGCAGCTTACGCCTAGCGGTAGGATCCTACGAGCAGTACTTC. The V call is TRBV7-8, the J call TRBJ2-7; 7 nucleotides line up with TRBD2. Germline CDR1 reads SGHVS; CDR2 reads FQNEAQ. This CDR3 is 16 amino acids long. V was clipped by 2 bases and J by 1 base; unmatched bases: 8.

This chain links TRBV30 with TRBJ1-1; D not certain. This CDR3 contains 13 residues. V lost 0 bases to trimming and J lost 6 bases, with 11 bases between them. Germline V CDR1 and CDR2: GTSNPN, SVGIG (reference sequence). The CDR3 sequence: CAWSVRLKAEAFF. The CDR3 coding sequence is TGTGCCTGGAGTGTACGGCTTAAGGCTGAAGCTTTCTTT.

The rearrangement joins TRBV29-1 to TRBJ2-7, with 9 nucleotides matching TRBD1. Germline lookup yields CDR1 SQVTM and CDR2 ANQGSEA. J was trimmed by 6 bases and V by 6 bases; bases with no gene match: 9. The CDR3 runs to 13 residues. The CDR3 protein is CSVSGTGRGEQYF. CDR3 nucleotide sequence: TGCAGCGTGTCCGGGACAGGGCGCGGCGAGCAGTACTTC.

This clonotype was detected only a few times. The chain recombines TRBV3-1 with TRBJ2-5; 13 bases line up with TRBD2. Germline CDR1 and CDR2: LGHDT and YNNKEL (reference sequence). The CDR3 contains 19 residues. J gave up 5 bases and V 4 bases, and 16 bases lay outside the gene matches. CDR3 sequence: CASSLQLGLAGPMQETQYF. In DNA, the CDR3 is TGTGCCAGCAGCCTTCAATTGGGACTAGCGGGACCGATGCAGGAGACCCAGTACTTC.

On this clonotype itself: Since the CDR3 does not end with the conserved phenylalanine or tryptophan, this likely comes from a read error. The rearrangement links TRBV5-8 to TRBJ2-5; weak D call: TRBD2 (5 bases). The CDR3 extends over 16 amino acids. Germline CDR1 SGHTS, CDR2 YDEGEE. The ends were cut back, 1 base at V and 5 bases at J, with 18 bases in the middle. The CDR3 region is CASSLRSAGPAETQYS. The DNA of the CDR3 is TGTGCCAGCAGCTTGAGATCGGCGGGCCCTGCGGAGACCCAGTACTCC.

This chain links TRBV15 with TRBJ1-1, with TRBD1 identical over 8 bases. CDR1 and CDR2 from the germline V gene are LNHNV and YYDKDF (reference sequence). The CDR3 totals 17 residues. Losses at the gene ends were 0 bases for V and 5 bases for J; bases not matched to a gene: 11. The CDR3 is CATSRDLARGPWTEAFF. Written as DNA, the CDR3 is TGTGCCACCAGCAGAGATCTGGCCAGGGGGCCATGGACTGAAGCTTTCTTT.

The chain combines TRBV5-1 with TRBJ2-5, with D uncertain. The germline CDR1 and CDR2 sequences are SGHRS and YFSETQ. The CDR3 is made up of 14 amino acids. The V and J ends lost 0 bases and 6 bases respectively, with 12 bases between them. CDR3 loop: CASSLALEPKTQYF. The CDR3 region has the DNA TGCGCCAGCAGCTTGGCTCTCGAGCCAAAGACCCAGTACTTC.

V usage is TRBV19 and J usage is TRBJ1-1; D call uncertain. Germline CDR1 and CDR2: LNHDA and SQIVND (reference sequence). This CDR3 has 13 residues. The V gene lost 11 bases and the J gene lost 2 bases, with 15 bases spanning the gap. This CDR3 is CAWGVNLNTEAFF. DNA of the CDR3: TGTGCCTGGGGTGTAAATTTAAACACTGAAGCTTTCTTT.

This clonotype has just a few counts. The chain employs TRBV24-1 and TRBJ2-2, with 12 bases matching TRBD2. Germline trimming cut 11 bases from V and 7 bases from J; bases unmatched to any gene: 7. CDR1 and CDR2 (germline): KGHDR, SFDVKD. The CDR3 sequence is 14 residues long. The CDR3 nucleotides read TGTGCCATAGGGACTAGCGGGTCTGGCGGGGAGCTGTTTTTT. This sequence encodes CAIGTSGSGGELFF.

This clonotype was observed once. V is TRBV7-2 and J is TRBJ2-7, with D perhaps given as TRBD1 or TRBD2 (5 bases each). Trimming pared 5 bases from V and 4 bases from J, leaving 18 bases between. The germline gives CDR1 SGHTA, CDR2 FQGNSA. CDR3 length equals 15 residues. The CDR3 DNA reads as TGTGCCAGCAGCGGAACCGGGACGCTCGTTTACGAGCAGTACTTC. Translated: CASSGTGTLVYEQYF.

The V gene is TRBV2, the J gene TRBJ2-5; 11 nucleotides align to TRBD2. J gave up 3 bases and V 1 base, and 1 base lay outside the gene matches. CDR3 size: 15 residues. The germline V gene encodes CDR1 SNHLY and CDR2 FYNNEI. The CDR3 DNA sequence: TGTGCCAGCAGTGAAGAGGGACTAGCGGAAGAGACCCAGTACTTC. Translation: CASSEEGLAEETQYF.

DNA of the CDR3: TGCGCCAGCAAACTAGCGGGAGGGCGCAATGAGCAGTTCTTC. Residues: CASKLAGGRNEQFF. V and J are TRBV10-1 and TRBJ2-5, with TRBD2 matching over 13 bases. The J call may not be correct, given that the DNA end is closer to TRBJ2-1. The length of the CDR3 is 14 residues. Germline loops: CDR1 WNHNN, CDR2 SYGVQD (reference sequence).

This clonotype was seen many times. CDR3 sequence reads: CASSRTAYSGNTIYF. The CDR3 DNA reads TGTGCCAGCAGCCGGACGGCCTACTCTGGAAACACCATATATTTT. The V gene is TRBV7-9, the J gene TRBJ1-3; no firm D call. Trimming removed 5 bases from V and 0 bases from J, with 11 bases in between. The germline V gene has CDR1 SEHNR and CDR2 FQNEAQ (reference sequence). CDR3 length equals 15 residues.

About this clonotype: This clone may be a read error of a much larger clone one base away. This chain uses TRBV12-3 or TRBV12-4 with TRBJ1-6, with a possible D match to TRBD1 (5 bases). V gave up 11 bases and J gave up 7 bases, with 21 bases separating them. The CDR3 covers 15 residues. The CDR3 DNA follows: TGTGCCGGCTGCCTTTCGGACACACTAAATTCACCCCTCCACTTT. It translates to CAGCLSDTLNSPLHF.

The rearrangement uses TRBV5-1 and TRBJ1-5; no definite D call. Germline CDR1 SGHRS, CDR2 YFSETQ. Between the trimmed V and J ends, which lost 4 bases and 4 bases, there was a span of 15 bases. The CDR3 sequence is 15 residues long. The CDR3 is CASSISGESNQPQHF. CDR3 nucleotides: TGCGCCAGCAGCATCTCAGGAGAAAGTAATCAGCCCCAGCATTTT. Variable domain in full (rest from reference TRBV5-1 and TRBJ1-5): KAGVTQTPRYLIKTRGQQVTLSCSPISGHRSVSWYQQTPGQGLQFLFEYFSETQRNKGNFPGRFSGRQFSNSRSEMNVSTLELGDSALYLCASSISGESNQPQHFGDGTRLSIL.

This clonotype was seen repeatedly, ten times or more. The chain carries TRBV4-1 and TRBJ1-5, with D unresolved. V lost 1 base and J 4 bases, leaving 14 bases between the germline ends. The CDR3 runs 16 residues. The germline V gene encodes CDR1 MGHRA and CDR2 YSYEKL. CDR3 region: CASSQVGRRQNQPQHF. The CDR3 DNA reads TGCGCCAGCAGCCAAGTAGGTCGGCGGCAGAATCAGCCCCAGCATTTT.

This clonotype was detected once. A read error is possible here, since a much larger clone lies one base away. V gene TRBV3-1 combines with J gene TRBJ2-2; D remains ambiguous. Germline CDR1 LGHDT, CDR2 YNNKEL (reference sequence). This CDR3 contains 13 residues. V was clipped by 4 bases and J by 7 bases, with 10 bases between them. The CDR3 is CASSPLLVGELFF. The CDR3 DNA sequence: TGTGCCAGCAGCCCCCTTCTGGTCGGGGAGCTGTTTTTT.

This clonotype was seen many times. This CDR3 is CATRDSVVYTEAFF. Here the CDR3 DNA reads TGTGCCACCCGGGACAGCGTGGTATACACTGAAGCTTTCTTT. The chain couples TRBV10-3 to TRBJ1-1, with 7 bases fitting TRBD1. Germline lookup yields CDR1 ENHRY and CDR2 SYGVKD. Trimming cost V 10 bases and J 3 bases; bases outside gene matches: 11. This CDR3 is 14 amino acids long.

V and J are TRBV19 and TRBJ1-2; D is undetermined. Germline CDR1 and CDR2: LNHDA and SQIVND (reference sequence). Trimming shortened V by 0 bases and J by 2 bases, and 7 bases separated the two germline ends. This CDR3 is built from 14 residues. CDR3 bases: TGTGCCAGTAGTATAGACGAAGAAAACTATGGCTACACCTTC. Encoded protein: CASSIDEENYGYTF. The variable domain in full, with the rest retrieved from reference TRBV19 and TRBJ1-2, is DGGITQSPKYLFRKEGQNVTLSCEQNLNHDAMYWYRQDPGQGLRLIYYSQIVNDFQKGDIAEGYSVSREKKESFPLTVTSAQKNPTAFYLCASSIDEENYGYTFGSGTRLTVV.

This chain links TRBV2 with TRBJ1-5; TRBD1 matches at 9 bases. This CDR3 spans 15 amino acids. Germline V gives CDR1 SNHLY, CDR2 FYNNEI. The ends lost 4 bases at V and 4 bases at J; junction bases unmatched: 5. DNA of the CDR3: TGTGCCAGCAGTGGGGGACAGGGACCAAATCAGCCCCAGCATTTT. Amino acids: CASSGGQGPNQPQHF.

This clonotype was counted at least ten times. The chain has TRBV11-2 and TRBJ2-6; TRBD1 aligns across 7 bases. Germline V gene sequence: CDR1 SGHAT, CDR2 FQNNGV. The CDR3 extends over 15 amino acids. V lost 6 bases and J lost 4; bases outside the gene matches: 6. CDR3 bases: TGTGCCAGCAGGAACAGGGGTGACGGGGCCAACGTCCTGACTTTC. Protein sequence: CASRNRGDGANVLTF. Filled out from reference TRBV11-2 and TRBJ2-6, the complete variable domain reads EAGVAQSPRYKIIEKRQSVAFWCNPISGHATLYWYQQILGQGPKLLIQFQNNGVVDDSQLPKDRFSAERLKGVDSTLKIQPAKLEDSAVYLCASRNRGDGANVLTFGAGSRLTVL.

This clonotype was found once. The V call is TRBV15, the J call TRBJ2-2; no clear D gene. Germline V gene data show CDR1 as LNHNV and CDR2 as YYDKDF (reference sequence). The CDR3 extends over 13 amino acids. The V gene lost 5 bases and the J gene lost 2 bases, with 6 bases spanning the gap. The CDR3 loop is CATSDVNTGELFF. For the CDR3, the DNA is TGTGCCACCAGCGACGTCAACACCGGGGAGCTGTTTTTT.

This clonotype was seen only a few times. J is TRBJ1-6 and V is TRBV7-4; possible D gene TRBD1, 6 bases. V was shortened by 3 bases and J by 7 bases, with 10 bases between the two germline ends. The V gene's germline CDR1 is SGHVT and CDR2 SQSDAQ. CDR3 length: 14 amino acids. The CDR3 coding sequence is TGTGCCAGCAGCTTGATAGGGACAAATTCACCCCTCCACTTT. Encoded protein: CASSLIGTNSPLHF.

In its sample, this clonotype was seen once. This chain connects TRBV10-3 to TRBJ1-6; 9 bases align to TRBD1. Per the germline V gene, CDR1 is ENHRY and CDR2 is SYGVKD. This CDR3 region has 15 residues. V lost 7 bases and J lost 7; bases outside the gene matches: 8. The CDR3 is CAINAGQGFNSPLHF. The CDR3 bases are TGTGCCATCAATGCGGGACAGGGTTTCAATTCACCCCTCCACTTT.